This T cell receptor beta chain was identified during a study of identifying expanded T cells in peripheral blood. No infections or other immune events were documented during collection. Whole-study results and caveats: Around 1.2 clones differed between technical replicates, versus approximately 16 and 20 over time. Clone count variance between roughly 2-week samples rose with total template count.

Remarks on this clone: Its antigen is unidentified.

The table came from immunoSEQ multiplex PCR; TCRdb's copy has only in-frame clones and leaves some out. This sample carries 100,000 or so clones, approximately 88% of them seen once, and the ten largest clones take 4.5% to 6.5%. The TCR originated in a person aged 18 to 75 in good health. The sequenced sample consisted of blood.

The CDR3 loop is CSGRQGIETQYF. The CDR3 DNA reads as TGCAGCGGTCGACAGGGCATCGAGACCCAGTACTTC. The chain combines TRBV29-1 with TRBJ2-5; 7 bases are a match to TRBD1. CDR3 length: 12 residues. J lost 5 bases, V lost 7 bases, and 7 bases had no gene match. Germline lookup yields CDR1 SQVTM and CDR2 ANQGSEA.